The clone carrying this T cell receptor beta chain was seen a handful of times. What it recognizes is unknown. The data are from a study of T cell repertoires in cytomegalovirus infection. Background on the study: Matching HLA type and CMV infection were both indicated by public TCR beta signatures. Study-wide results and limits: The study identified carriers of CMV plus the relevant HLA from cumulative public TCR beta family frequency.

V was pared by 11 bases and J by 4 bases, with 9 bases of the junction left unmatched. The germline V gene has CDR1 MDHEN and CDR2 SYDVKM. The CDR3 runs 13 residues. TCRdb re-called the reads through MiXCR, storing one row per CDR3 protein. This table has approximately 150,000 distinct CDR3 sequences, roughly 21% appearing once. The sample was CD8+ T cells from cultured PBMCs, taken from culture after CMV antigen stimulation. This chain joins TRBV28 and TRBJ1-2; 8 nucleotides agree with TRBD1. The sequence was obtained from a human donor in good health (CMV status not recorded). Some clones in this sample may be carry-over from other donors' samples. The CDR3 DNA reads TGTGCCCATAACGTCGGACAGGGCTATGGCTACACCTTC. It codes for CAHNVGQGYGYTF.